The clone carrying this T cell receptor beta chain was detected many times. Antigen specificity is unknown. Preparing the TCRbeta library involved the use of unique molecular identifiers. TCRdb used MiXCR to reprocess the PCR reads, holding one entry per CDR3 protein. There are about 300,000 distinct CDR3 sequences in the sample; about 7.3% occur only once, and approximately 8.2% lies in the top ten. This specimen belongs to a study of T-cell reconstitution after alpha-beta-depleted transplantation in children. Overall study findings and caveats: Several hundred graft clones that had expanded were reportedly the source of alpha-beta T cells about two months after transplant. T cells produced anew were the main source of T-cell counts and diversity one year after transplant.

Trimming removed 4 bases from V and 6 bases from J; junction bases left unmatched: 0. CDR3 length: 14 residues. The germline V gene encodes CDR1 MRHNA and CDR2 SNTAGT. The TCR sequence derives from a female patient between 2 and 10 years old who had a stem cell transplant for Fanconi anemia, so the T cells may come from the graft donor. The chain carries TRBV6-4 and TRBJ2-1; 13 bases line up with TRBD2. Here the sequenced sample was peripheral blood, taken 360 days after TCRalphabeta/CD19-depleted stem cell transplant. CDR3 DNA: TGTGCCAGCAGTGGACTAGCGGGGGGCAATGAGCAGTTCTTC. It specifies CASSGLAGGNEQFF.